The clone carrying this T cell receptor beta chain showed up just a few times. Single viable CD3+CD4+CD8-CD45RO+ cells were sorted as the memory CD4+ T cells. The sample comes from a study of memory CD4+ T cells and cytomegalovirus serostatus. Repertoires were generated with immunoSEQ multiplex PCR, while TCRdb's copy carries only in-frame clones and drops some. The table includes around 53,000 clones, about three quarters detected once. CDR3 size: 14 residues. Germline assignment: CDR1 SGHRS and CDR2 YFSETQ. Trimming removed 2 bases from V and 0 bases from J, with 3 bases in between. This clonotype was obtained from an adult in good health and CMV-seropositive. The sequencing sample was made of memory CD4+ T cells from blood. The gene calls are TRBV5-1 and TRBJ2-6; D ambiguous. This CDR3 is CASSLYSGANVLTF. The CDR3 nucleotides are TGCGCCAGCAGCTTATACTCTGGGGCCAACGTCCTGACTTTC. Combining the CDR3 with reference TRBV5-1 and TRBJ2-6 gives the whole variable domain KAGVTQTPRYLIKTRGQQVTLSCSPISGHRSVSWYQQTPGQGLQFLFEYFSETQRNKGNFPGRFSGRQFSNSRSEMNVSTLELGDSALYLCASSLYSGANVLTFGAGSRLTVL.